This T cell receptor (beta chain) comes out of a study of shared clonotypes between healthy human individuals. V lost 2 bases to trimming and J lost 9 bases, with 10 bases between them. This CDR3 spans 12 amino acids. Germline lookup yields CDR1 MDHEN and CDR2 SYDVKM. The repertoire was sequenced with immunoSEQ multiplex PCR; TCRdb's copy has only in-frame clones and lacks some. Counted here are approximately 240,000 clones, 65% to 70% occurring once; the ten biggest clones make up over 8.5%. Sequencing input: memory CD4+ T cells sorted from blood. As to subset: CD45RA-negative fraction. This receptor was obtained from a man aged 25 to 45 in good health. The chain uses TRBV28 and TRBJ1-2; unclear D gene. The CDR3 region has the DNA TGTGCCAGCAGTTTACAGGCCAATAGCTACACCTTC. Amino acids: CASSLQANSYTF.